This T cell receptor (beta chain) comes out of a study of T-cell reconstitution after alpha-beta-depleted transplantation in children. A TCRbeta library incorporating unique molecular identifiers was prepared. TCRdb independently ran MiXCR on the PCR reads; one entry per CDR3 protein. The sample gives 350,000 to 450,000 distinct CDR3 sequences, over 20% of which show up once; less than 4.5% is in the top ten. This clonotype was counted ten times or more. The CDR3 contains 15 residues. V lost 7 bases and J lost 2, with 14 bases in between. The V and J genes are TRBV12-3 or TRBV12-4 and TRBJ2-2, with a possible D match to TRBD2 (6 bases). This TCR was recovered from a human donor who donated a stem cell graft to a child with acute myeloid leukemia. The source was PBMCs from the stem cell graft donor, collected from the stem cell graft. CDR3 coding DNA: TGTGCCAGCAATACGGGAGCCGGTAACACCGGGGAGCTGTTTTTT. It codes for CASNTGAGNTGELFF.